This TCR beta chain was obtained from a study of long-term antiretroviral therapy in people with HIV. This CDR3 spans 13 amino acids. Germline V lookup: CDR1 MNHEY, CDR2 SMNVEV (reference sequence). V lost 7 bases and J 2 bases, leaving 8 bases between the germline ends. The run of the v3.0 immunoSEQ assay was at survey level. Assay used: immunoSEQ multiplex PCR; TCRdb lists only in-frame clones, some missing. The table lists tens of thousands of clones, 75% to 90% of them singletons. The V and J genes are TRBV27 and TRBJ2-2; D is ambiguous. This clonotype was obtained from a man between 35 and 55 years old with HIV. This material consisted of unsorted PBMCs, taken 0.3 years after starting antiretroviral therapy. CDR3 nucleotides: TGTGCCAGCAAATCGTATAACACCGGGGAGCTGTTTTTT. This sequence encodes CASKSYNTGELFF.